This TCR beta chain came from a study of control samples from healthy donors and cancer patients. Generated by immunoSEQ multiplex PCR, the TCRdb table keeps only in-frame clones and is missing some. The data hold roughly 55,000 clones, with about 96% observed a single time. V shed 6 bases and J shed 0 bases, with 9 bases lying between them. Germline V gene data show CDR1 as SNHLY and CDR2 as FYNNEI. The CDR3 consists of 14 residues. The chain recombines TRBV2 with TRBJ2-1, with D uncertain. Sample: blood. The origin of this receptor is a woman aged 18-29 years in good health. CDR3 sequence (DNA): TGTGCCAGCAGGGGTAGGAGCTCCTACAATGAGCAGTTCTTC. This gives the protein CASRGRSSYNEQFF.